The sequence of this T cell receptor beta chain was determined in a study of low-dose radiotherapy and immunotherapy resistance in tumors. Study background: Those assigned to Cohort 2 were treated with 1 Gy per fraction every two weeks (13 Gy in total over 26 weeks). Cyclophosphamide infusions of 200 mg/m2 came every two weeks, one day before radiation-immunotherapy. A daily 300 mg dose of oral aspirin was taken by patients for four cycles from cycle 1 day 1.

Germline loops: CDR1 GTSNPN, CDR2 SVGIG (reference sequence). The V end lost 3 bases, the J end lost 6 bases, and 14 bases lay between the germline ends. The CDR3 length is 14 residues. Priming of first-strand cDNA relied on TRAV- and TRBV-specific primers (covering alpha and beta chains). With a constant-region primer and a V-primer adapter, TCRs were subjected to about 20 PCR cycles of amplification. TCRdb ran MiXCR on the reads and lists one entry per CDR3 protein. Here the sample spans some 6,200 distinct CDR3 sequences, approximately 82% being singletons. This receptor was identified in a human donor with advanced metastatic prostate, ovarian, gallbladder or colorectal cancer (not recorded which). This table probably holds off-target reads from a library built for another chain. The chain carries TRBV30 and TRBJ2-2; D may be TRBD2 (6 bases). As DNA, the CDR3 is TGTGCCTGGAGATTGTACTCGGGAGCCGGGGAGCTGTTTTTT. Encoded protein: CAWRLYSGAGELFF.